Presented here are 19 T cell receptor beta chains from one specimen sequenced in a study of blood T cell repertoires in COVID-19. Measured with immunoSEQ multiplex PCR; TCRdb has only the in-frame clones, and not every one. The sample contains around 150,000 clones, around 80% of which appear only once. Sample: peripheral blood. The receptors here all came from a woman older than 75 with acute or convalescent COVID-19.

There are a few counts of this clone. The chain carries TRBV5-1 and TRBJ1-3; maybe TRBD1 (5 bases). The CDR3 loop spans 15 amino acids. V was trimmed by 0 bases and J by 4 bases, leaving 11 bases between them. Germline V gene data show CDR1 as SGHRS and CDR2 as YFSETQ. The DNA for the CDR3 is TGCGCCAGCAGCTTGGAGGGGCGCAGAGGAAACACCATATATTTT. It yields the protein CASSLEGRRGNTIYF.

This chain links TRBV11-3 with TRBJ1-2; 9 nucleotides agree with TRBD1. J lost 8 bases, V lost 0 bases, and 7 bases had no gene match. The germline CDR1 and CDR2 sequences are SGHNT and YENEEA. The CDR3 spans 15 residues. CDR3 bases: TGTGCCAGCAGCTTAGATAGGGACAGGGTTATAGGCTACACCTTC. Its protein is CASSLDRDRVIGYTF.

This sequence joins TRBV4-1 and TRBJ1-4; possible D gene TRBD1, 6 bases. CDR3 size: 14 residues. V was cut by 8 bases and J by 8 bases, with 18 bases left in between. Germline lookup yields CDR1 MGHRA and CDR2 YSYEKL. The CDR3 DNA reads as TGCGCCAGCGCTCTTGGGGGCCTGGGGGAAAAACTGTTTTTT. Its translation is CASALGGLGEKLFF.

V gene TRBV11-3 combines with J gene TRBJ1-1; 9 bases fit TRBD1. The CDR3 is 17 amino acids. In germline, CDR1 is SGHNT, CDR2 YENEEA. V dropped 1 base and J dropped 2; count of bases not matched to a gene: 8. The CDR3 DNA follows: TGTGCCAGCAGCTTAGGGCGGACAGGGGCCCGAAACACTGAAGCTTTCTTT. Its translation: CASSLGRTGARNTEAFF.

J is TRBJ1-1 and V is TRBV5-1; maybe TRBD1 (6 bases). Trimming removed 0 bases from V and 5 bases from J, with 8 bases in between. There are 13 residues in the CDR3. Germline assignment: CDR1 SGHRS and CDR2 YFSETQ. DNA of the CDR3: TGCGCCAGCAGCTTGGGGGACACTACTGAAGCTTTCTTT. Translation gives CASSLGDTTEAFF.

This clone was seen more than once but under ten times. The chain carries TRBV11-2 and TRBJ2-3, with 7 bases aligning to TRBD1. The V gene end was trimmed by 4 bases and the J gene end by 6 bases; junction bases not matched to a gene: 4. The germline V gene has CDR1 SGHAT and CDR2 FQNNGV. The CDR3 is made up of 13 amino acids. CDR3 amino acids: CASSSEQGDTQYF. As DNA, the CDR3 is TGTGCCAGCAGCTCCGAACAGGGGGATACGCAGTATTTT.

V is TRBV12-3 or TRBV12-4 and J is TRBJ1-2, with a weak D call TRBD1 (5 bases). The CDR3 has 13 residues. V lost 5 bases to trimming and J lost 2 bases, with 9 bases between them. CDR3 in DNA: TGTGCCAGCAGTCCACAGGAAAACTATGGCTACACCTTC. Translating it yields CASSPQENYGYTF.

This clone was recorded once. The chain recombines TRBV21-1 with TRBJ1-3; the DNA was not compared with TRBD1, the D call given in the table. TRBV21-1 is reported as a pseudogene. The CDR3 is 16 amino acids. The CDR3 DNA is TGTGCCAGCAGCAAACCTGGGACAGGCTCTGGAAACACCATATATTTT. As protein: CASSKPGTGSGNTIYF.

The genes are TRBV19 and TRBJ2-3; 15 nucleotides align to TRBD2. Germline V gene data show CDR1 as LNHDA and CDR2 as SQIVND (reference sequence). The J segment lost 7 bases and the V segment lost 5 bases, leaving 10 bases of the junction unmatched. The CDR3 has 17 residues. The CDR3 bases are TGTGCCAGTAGTGTCAGGCGGACTAGCGGGAGGGGCTATACGCAGTATTTT. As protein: CASSVRRTSGRGYTQYF.

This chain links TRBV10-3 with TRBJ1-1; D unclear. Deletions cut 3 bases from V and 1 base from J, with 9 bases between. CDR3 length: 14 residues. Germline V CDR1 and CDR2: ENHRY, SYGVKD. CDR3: CAISERAGNTEAFF. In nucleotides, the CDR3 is TGTGCCATCAGTGAACGTGCCGGGAACACTGAAGCTTTCTTT.

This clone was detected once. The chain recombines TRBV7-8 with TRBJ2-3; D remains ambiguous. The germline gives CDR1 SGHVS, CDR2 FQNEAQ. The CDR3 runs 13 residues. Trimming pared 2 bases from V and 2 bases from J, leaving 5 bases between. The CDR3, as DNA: TGTGCCAGCAGCTTAATCATCACAGATACGCAGTATTTT. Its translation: CASSLIITDTQYF. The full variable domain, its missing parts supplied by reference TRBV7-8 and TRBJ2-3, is GAGVSQSPRYKVAKRGQDVALRCDPISGHVSLFWYQQALGQGPEFLTYFQNEAQLDKSGLPSDRFFAERPEGSVSTLKIQRTQQEDSAVYLCASSLIITDTQYFGPGTRLTVL.

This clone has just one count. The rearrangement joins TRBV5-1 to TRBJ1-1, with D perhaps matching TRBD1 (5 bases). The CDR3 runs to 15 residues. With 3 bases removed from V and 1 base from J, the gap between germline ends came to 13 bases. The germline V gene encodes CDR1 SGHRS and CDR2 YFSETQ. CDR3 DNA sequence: TGCGCCAGCAGCTCCTCAGGGTCGGGGAACACTGAAGCTTTCTTT. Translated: CASSSSGSGNTEAFF.

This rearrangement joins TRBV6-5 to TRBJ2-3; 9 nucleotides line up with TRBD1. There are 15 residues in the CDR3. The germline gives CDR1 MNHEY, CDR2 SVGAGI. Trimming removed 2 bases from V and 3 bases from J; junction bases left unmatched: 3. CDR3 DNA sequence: TGTGCCAGCAGTTACCGGGGGACAGGGACAGATACGCAGTATTTT. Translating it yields CASSYRGTGTDTQYF.

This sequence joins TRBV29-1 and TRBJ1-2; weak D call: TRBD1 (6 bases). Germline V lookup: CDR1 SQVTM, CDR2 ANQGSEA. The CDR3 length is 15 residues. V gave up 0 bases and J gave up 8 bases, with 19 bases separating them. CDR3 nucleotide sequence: TGCAGCGTTGAAGATACGGTGCGGGGGGCTGGCGGCTACACCTTC. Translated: CSVEDTVRGAGGYTF.

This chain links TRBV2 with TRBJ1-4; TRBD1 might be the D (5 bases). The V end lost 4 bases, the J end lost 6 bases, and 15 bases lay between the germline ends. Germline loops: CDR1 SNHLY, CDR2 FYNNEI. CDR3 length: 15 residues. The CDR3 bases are TGTGCCAGCAGTGCGGGGACTCAGGGTTATGAAAAACTGTTTTTT. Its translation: CASSAGTQGYEKLFF.

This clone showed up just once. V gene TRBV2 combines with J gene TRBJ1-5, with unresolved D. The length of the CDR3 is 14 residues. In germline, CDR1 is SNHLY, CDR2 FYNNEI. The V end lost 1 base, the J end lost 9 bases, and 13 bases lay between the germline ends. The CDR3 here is CASSEVRPGGPQHF. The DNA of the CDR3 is TGTGCCAGCAGTGAAGTGCGGCCCGGAGGGCCCCAGCATTTT.

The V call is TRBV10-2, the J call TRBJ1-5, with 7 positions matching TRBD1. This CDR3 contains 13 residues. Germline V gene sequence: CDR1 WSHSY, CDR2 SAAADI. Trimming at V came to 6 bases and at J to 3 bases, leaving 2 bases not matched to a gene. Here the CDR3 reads CASSDRANQPQHF. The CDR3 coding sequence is TGCGCCAGCAGCGACAGGGCCAATCAGCCCCAGCATTTT.

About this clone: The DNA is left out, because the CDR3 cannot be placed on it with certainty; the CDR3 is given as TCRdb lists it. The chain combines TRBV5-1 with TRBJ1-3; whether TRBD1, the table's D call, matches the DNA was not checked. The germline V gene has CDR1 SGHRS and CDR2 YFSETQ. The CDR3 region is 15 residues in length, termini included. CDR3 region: CASSFGPGGGNTIYF.

The CDR3 DNA sequence: TGTGCCAGCAGTTACCCGGGACTAGGCCATGAGCAGTTCTTC. Translated: CASSYPGLGHEQFF. The V call is TRBV6-2 or TRBV6-3, the J call TRBJ2-1; 8 nucleotides agree with TRBD2. CDR3 length: 14 residues. The V gene end was trimmed by 2 bases and the J gene end by 8 bases; junction bases not matched to a gene: 5. Germline V lookup: CDR1 MNHEY, CDR2 SVGEGT.